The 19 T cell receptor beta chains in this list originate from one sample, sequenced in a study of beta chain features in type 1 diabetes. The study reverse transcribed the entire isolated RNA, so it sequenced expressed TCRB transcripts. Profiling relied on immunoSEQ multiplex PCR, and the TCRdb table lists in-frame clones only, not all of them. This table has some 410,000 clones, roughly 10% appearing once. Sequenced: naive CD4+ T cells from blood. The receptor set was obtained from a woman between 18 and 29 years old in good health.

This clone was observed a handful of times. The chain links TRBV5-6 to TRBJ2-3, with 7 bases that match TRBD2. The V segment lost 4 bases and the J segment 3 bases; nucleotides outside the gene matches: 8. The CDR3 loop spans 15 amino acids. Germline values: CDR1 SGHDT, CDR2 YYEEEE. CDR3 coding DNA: TGTGCCAGCAGCATTACAGGCGGGGGAACAGATACGCAGTATTTT. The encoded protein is CASSITGGGTDTQYF.

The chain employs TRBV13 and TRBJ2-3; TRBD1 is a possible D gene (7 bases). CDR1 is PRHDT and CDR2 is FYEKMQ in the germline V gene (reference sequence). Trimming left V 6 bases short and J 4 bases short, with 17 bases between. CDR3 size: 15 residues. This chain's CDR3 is CASSFRGAGPDTQYF. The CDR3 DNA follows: TGTGCCAGCAGTTTCAGGGGGGCCGGCCCAGATACGCAGTATTTT.

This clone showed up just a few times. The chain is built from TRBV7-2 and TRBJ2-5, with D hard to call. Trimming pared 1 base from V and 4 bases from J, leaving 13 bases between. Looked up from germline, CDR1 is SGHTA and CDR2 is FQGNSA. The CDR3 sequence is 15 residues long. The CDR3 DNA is TGTGCCAGCAGCTTAGTCTTATTGGTGAGAGAGACCCAGTACTTC. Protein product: CASSLVLLVRETQYF. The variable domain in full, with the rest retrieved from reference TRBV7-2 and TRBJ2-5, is GAGVSQSPSNKVTEKGKDVELRCDPISGHTALYWYRQSLGQGLEFLIYFQGNSAPDKSGLPSDRFSAERTGGSVSTLTIQRTQQEDSAVYLCASSLVLLVRETQYFGPGTRLLVL.

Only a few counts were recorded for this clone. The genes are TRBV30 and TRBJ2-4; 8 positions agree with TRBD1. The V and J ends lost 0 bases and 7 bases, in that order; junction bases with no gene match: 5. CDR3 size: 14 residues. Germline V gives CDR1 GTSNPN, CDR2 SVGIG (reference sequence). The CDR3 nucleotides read TGTGCCTGGAGTGTAGACAGGGGAGTGAACATTCAGTACTTC. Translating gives CAWSVDRGVNIQYF.

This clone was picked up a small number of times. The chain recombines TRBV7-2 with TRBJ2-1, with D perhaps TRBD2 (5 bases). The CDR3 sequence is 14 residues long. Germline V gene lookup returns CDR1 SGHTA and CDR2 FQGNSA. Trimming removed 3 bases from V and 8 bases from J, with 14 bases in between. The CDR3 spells CASSLERLAHEQFF. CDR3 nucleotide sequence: TGTGCCAGCAGCTTGGAACGGTTAGCGCATGAGCAGTTCTTC.

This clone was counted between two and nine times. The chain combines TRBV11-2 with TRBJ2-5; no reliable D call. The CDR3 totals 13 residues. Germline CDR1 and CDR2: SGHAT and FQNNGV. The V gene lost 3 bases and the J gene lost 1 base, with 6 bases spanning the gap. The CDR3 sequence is CASSLTLQETQYF. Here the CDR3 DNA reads TGTGCCAGCAGCTTGACTCTCCAAGAGACCCAGTACTTC.

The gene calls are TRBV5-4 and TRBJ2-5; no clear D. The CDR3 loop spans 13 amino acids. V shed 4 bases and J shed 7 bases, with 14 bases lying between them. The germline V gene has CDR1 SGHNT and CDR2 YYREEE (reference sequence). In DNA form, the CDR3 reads TGTGCCAGCAGCCAAGATATTACCCGGACCCAGTACTTC. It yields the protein CASSQDITRTQYF.

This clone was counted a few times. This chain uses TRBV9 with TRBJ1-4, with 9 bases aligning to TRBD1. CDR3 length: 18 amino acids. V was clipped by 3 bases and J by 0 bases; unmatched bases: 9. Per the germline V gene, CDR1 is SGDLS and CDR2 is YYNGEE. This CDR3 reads CASSDGTGSFSTNEKLFF. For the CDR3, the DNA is TGTGCCAGCAGCGACGGGACAGGGTCCTTTTCAACTAATGAAAAACTGTTTTTT.

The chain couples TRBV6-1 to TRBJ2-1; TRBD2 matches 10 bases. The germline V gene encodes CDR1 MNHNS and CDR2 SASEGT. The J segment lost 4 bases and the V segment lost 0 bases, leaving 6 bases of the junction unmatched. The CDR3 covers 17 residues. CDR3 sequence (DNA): TGTGCCAGCAGTGAAGCTTCAAGGACTAGCGGTTACAATGAGCAGTTCTTC. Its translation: CASSEASRTSGYNEQFF.

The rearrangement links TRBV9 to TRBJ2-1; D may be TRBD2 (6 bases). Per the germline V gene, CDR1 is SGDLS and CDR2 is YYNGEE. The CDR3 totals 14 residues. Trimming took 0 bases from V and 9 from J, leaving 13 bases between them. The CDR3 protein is CASSVAPLTSEQFF. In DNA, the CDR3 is TGTGCCAGCAGCGTAGCCCCCCTGACTAGTGAGCAGTTCTTC.

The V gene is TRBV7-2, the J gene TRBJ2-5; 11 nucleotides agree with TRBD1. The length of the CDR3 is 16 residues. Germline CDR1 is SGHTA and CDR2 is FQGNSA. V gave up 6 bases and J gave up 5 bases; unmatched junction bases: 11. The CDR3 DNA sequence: TGTGCCAGCAGTAGATCCCCCGGGACAGGGGGGGAGACCCAGTACTTC. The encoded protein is CASSRSPGTGGETQYF.

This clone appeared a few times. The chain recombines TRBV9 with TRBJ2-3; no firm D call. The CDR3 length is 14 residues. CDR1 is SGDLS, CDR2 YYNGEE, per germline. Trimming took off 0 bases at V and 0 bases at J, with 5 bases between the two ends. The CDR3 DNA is TGTGCCAGCAGCGTAGACGGGAGCACAGATACGCAGTATTTT. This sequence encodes CASSVDGSTDTQYF. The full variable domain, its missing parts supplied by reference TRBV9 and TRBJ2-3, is DSGVTQTPKHLITATGQRVTLRCSPRSGDLSVYWYQQSLDQGLQFLIQYYNGEERAKGNILERFSAQQFPDLHSELNLSSLELGDSALYFCASSVDGSTDTQYFGPGTRLTVL.

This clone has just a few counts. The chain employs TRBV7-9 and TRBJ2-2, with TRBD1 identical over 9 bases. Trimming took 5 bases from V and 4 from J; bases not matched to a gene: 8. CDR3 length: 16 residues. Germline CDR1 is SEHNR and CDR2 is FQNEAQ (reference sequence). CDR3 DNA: TGTGCCAGCAGCACCCAGACAGGGGGACGCACCGGGGAGCTGTTTTTT. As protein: CASSTQTGGRTGELFF.

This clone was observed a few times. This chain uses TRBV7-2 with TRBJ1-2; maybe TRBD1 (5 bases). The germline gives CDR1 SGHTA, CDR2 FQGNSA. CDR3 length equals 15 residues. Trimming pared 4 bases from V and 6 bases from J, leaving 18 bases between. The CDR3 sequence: CASSSPRAGRHGYTF. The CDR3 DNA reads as TGTGCCAGCAGCTCGCCTAGGGCAGGGAGACATGGCTACACCTTC.

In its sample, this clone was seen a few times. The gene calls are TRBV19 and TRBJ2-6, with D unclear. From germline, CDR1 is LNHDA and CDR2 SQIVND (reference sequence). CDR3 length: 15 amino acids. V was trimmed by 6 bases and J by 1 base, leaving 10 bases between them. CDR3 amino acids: CASSISGSGANVLTF. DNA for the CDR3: TGTGCCAGTAGCATTTCAGGTTCTGGGGCCAACGTCCTGACTTTC.

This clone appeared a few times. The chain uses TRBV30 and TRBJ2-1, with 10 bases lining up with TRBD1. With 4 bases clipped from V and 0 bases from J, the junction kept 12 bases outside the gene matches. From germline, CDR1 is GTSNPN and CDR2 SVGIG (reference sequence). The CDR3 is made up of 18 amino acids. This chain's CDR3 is CAWMEGQGLISSYNEQFF. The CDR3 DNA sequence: TGTGCCTGGATGGAGGGACAGGGGCTTATAAGCTCCTACAATGAGCAGTTCTTC.

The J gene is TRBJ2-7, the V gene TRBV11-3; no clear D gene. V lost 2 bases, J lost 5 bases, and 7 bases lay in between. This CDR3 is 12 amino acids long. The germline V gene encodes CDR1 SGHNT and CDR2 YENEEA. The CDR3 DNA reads TGTGCCAGCAGCTTATGGGATAACGAGCAGTACTTC. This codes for CASSLWDNEQYF.

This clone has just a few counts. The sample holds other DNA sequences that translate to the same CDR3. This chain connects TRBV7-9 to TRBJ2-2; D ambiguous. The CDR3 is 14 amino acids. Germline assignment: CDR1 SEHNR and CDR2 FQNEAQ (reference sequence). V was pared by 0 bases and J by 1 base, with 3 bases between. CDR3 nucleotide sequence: TGTGCCAGCAGCTTAGCTGGGAACACCGGGGAGCTGTTTTTT. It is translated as CASSLAGNTGELFF.

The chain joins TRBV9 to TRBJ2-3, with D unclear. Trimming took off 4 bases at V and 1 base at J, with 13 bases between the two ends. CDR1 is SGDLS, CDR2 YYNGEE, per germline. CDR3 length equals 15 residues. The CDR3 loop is CASSPPRARTDTQYF. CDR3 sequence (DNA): TGTGCCAGCAGCCCACCACGGGCACGCACAGATACGCAGTATTTT. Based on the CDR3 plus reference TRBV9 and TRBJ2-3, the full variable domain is DSGVTQTPKHLITATGQRVTLRCSPRSGDLSVYWYQQSLDQGLQFLIQYYNGEERAKGNILERFSAQQFPDLHSELNLSSLELGDSALYFCASSPPRARTDTQYFGPGTRLTVL.